This TCR beta chain was profiled in a study of spatial heterogeneity in lung cancer (dated 2019 in TCRdb). Study-wide context: Donors were 72 patients with early-stage, untreated non-small cell lung cancer from the lung TRACERx cohort. Follow-up PBMC samples were sequenced whenever available, with the median time to follow-up being around 2 years after resection. Beta-chain transcripts were consistently detected in greater numbers than alpha-chain transcripts, which likely reflected higher beta-chain transcript abundance. In the raw uncorrected reads, each unique combination of TCR and UMI appeared more than ten times on average. The study quantitatively compared TCR alpha and beta repertoires across multiple tumor regions, matched nontumor lung and blood in non-small cell lung cancer. Nonsynonymous mutation counts, determined by whole-exome sequencing of tumor tissue, were related to TCR repertoire features. Both alpha and beta chains were TCR-sequenced in about 240 tumor regions, about 64 matched nontumor lung samples and some 56 PBMC samples obtained at surgery. Results the study describes overall, beyond this receptor: Ubiquitous expanded tumor TCRs were found in blood more often at tumor resection than at routine follow-up. Comparisons of baseline and follow-up blood repertoires included only 15 or so patients. Confirming at a functional level the hypothesis that regional TCRs recognize regional mutations was considered to require additional single-cell paired TCR alpha and beta sequencing.

Library preparation was by 5' RACE. The sequencer listed for this sample is NextSeq 500. To allow correction of PCR and sequencing errors, the TCR library protocol tagged every TCR cDNA molecule with a unique molecular identifier. Per the authors' processing: Decombinator tools were used for TCR identification, UMI-based error correction and CDR3 extraction. Expanded TCRs were defined as those above a frequency of 2 per 1,000, corresponding to the top 1% of the tumor frequency distribution. Rényi diversity was computed with the R vegan package after subsampling each repertoire 100 times to 5,000 TCRs. CDR3 similarity networks were built from amino acid triplet string-kernel similarity, with CDR3s being connected when pairwise similarity was above 0.82. TCRdb itself trimmed the public reads at Q25 with fastp, ran MiXCR and retained productive beta chains. Each entry merges the rows of one CDR3 protein and shows their most common DNA and genes. For this entry, the V and J calls and clone size follow TCRdb and not the study's own pipeline. A total of 110,000 or so distinct CDR3 sequences appear in this sample, under 14% of them only once. The ten largest clones take up roughly 26% of the sample.

CDR1 and CDR2, looked up from the germline V gene, are ENHRY and SYGVKD. The CDR3 spans 14 residues, from the cysteine through the valine. Only the CDR3 part of the read is kept: 42 bases, read in frame from the first base. The V end gives up 6 bases and the J end 0 bases, leaving 2 bases in the junction not matched to a gene. This clonotype was seen only a few times. Its target antigen remains unknown. No base quality information exists; no much larger clone differs at one position. Taken with the paper, the label for time point translates to: blood at routine non-recurrence follow-up after resection. Without any cell sorting, TCR sequencing was performed on whole RNA extracted either from tumor and nontumor lung tissue or from cryopreserved PBMC samples. A patient was chosen for TCR sequencing only when enough RNA was available from at least two tumor regions.

The sequence links TRBV10-3 to TRBJ2-7, and TRBD2 aligns with 10 junction nucleotides. This clonotype originated in a female donor with early-stage non-small cell lung cancer. This specimen consisted of PBMCs, obtained at follow-up. The nucleotide sequence reads TGTGCCATCAGCGTAGCGGGAGGCTCCTACGAGCAGTACGTC. Translation gives CAISVAGGSYEQYV.